The rows below give T cell receptor beta chains drawn from one sample of a study. TCRdb reprocessed the 5' RACE reads via MiXCR and lists one record per CDR3 protein. The sample yields 62,000 or so distinct CDR3 sequences, less than 30% seen once. The sample comprised tumor-infiltrating Tregs sorted from the breast tumor. All receptors derive from a female donor with breast cancer. CDR3s include the opening cysteine and the closing phenylalanine or tryptophan. The D gene is left open where the match is weak. Clone size, where shown, is once, few, many, or a class for clones that have expanded.

TRBJ2-1,-,TRBD2,TRBV6-5,TGTGCCAGCAGCCCCCTCACCGGGACTAGCGGGGGGGCCGTCCTTCCCTATGAGCAGTTCTTC,CASSPLTGTSGGAVLPYEQFF
TRBJ2-7,few,-,TRBV25-1,TGTGCCAGCAGTGAACATAGATCCTACGAGCAGTACTTC,CASSEHRSYEQYF
TRBJ2-7,few,-,TRBV7-9,TGTGCCAGCAGCTTATCCCACTCCCAAATGAGGCGGGACACGATCTACGAGCAGTACTTC,CASSLSHSQMRRDTIYEQYF
TRBJ1-2,-,-,TRBV11-1,TGTGCCAGCAGCTTCGGGACATCCGATCTCTATGGCTACACCTTC,CASSFGTSDLYGYTF
TRBJ2-1,-,-,TRBV19,TGTGCCAGTAGTATAGAAGGGAGCTCCTACAATGAGCAGTTCTTC,CASSIEGSSYNEQFF
TRBJ2-7,-,-,TRBV20-1,TGCAGTGCTATCCATAGAGGGAACTACGAGCAGTACTTC,CSAIHRGNYEQYF
TRBJ1-5,few,TRBD1,TRBV6-5,TGTGCCAGCAGCCCAACAGGGGGGAGCAATCAGCCCCAGCATTTT,CASSPTGGSNQPQHF
TRBJ2-5,-,TRBD2,TRBV2,TGTGCCAGCAGACCCCAGGGACTAGCTAGAGAGACCCAGTACTTC,CASRPQGLARETQYF
TRBJ1-2,-,TRBD1,TRBV20-1,TGCAGTGTTAGGAACACGGGACAGGGGCTGTCTGGCTACACCTTC,CSVRNTGQGLSGYTF
TRBJ2-7,many,-,TRBV7-9,TGTGCCAGCAGCCAAGTCGGGACGGAAAAAGCGTACTTC,CASSQVGTEKAYF
TRBJ2-3,-,TRBD2,TRBV6-5,TGTGCCAGCAGTTGGACTAGCGGGGGGGCGGCAGATACGCAGTATTTT,CASSWTSGGAADTQYF
TRBJ2-5,many,-,TRBV5-6,TGTGCCAGCAGCTTGACTAGGGATTGGGAGACCCAGTACTTC,CASSLTRDWETQYF
TRBJ2-3,-,TRBD1,TRBV7-6,TGTGCCAGCAGCTCTGGGACAGGGGGCACAGATACGCAGTATTTT,CASSSGTGGTDTQYF
TRBJ2-6,many,-,TRBV5-1,TGCGCCAGCAGCTTGGACAGGTTCACTGGGGCCAACGTCCTGACTTTC,CASSLDRFTGANVLTF
TRBJ2-5,few,-,TRBV25-1,TGTGCCAGCAGTGAATCTCCGGGTCTACAAGAGACCCAGTACTTC,CASSESPGLQETQYF
TRBJ2-4,few,-,TRBV11-1,TGTGCCAGCAGCCCAAACGCCAGGATCTCGAACATTCAGTACTTC,CASSPNARISNIQYF
TRBJ2-5,few,TRBD1,TRBV11-2,TGTGCCAGCAGCTCTACAGGGGGCCAAGAGACCCAGTACTTC,CASSSTGGQETQYF
TRBJ2-6,-,-,TRBV20-1,TGCAGTGCTAGAGCTCCCAGGGCTGGGGCCAACGTCCTGACTTTC,CSARAPRAGANVLTF
TRBJ2-7,-,-,TRBV7-3,TGTGCCAGCAGCTTAGGCCTAGCTAAAACCCACGAGCAGTACTTC,CASSLGLAKTHEQYF
TRBJ2-1,many,TRBD1,TRBV7-2,TGTGCCAGCAGACCTGACAGGGGAGATGAGCAGTTCTTC,CASRPDRGDEQFF
TRBJ2-1,-,-,TRBV25-1,TGTGCCAGCGGAAAGGGTGGGGGCTACAATGAGCAGTTCTTC,CASGKGGGYNEQFF
TRBJ2-1,-,TRBD1,TRBV5-1,TGCGCCAGCAGCAACGGACAGGGGAGCAATGAGCAGTTCTTC,CASSNGQGSNEQFF
TRBJ2-1,-,TRBD2,TRBV5-5,TGTGCCAGCAGCTTATCTAGCGGGATACGTAGAAGATGGAATGAGCAGTTCTTC,CASSLSSGIRRRWNEQFF
TRBJ2-5,-,-,TRBV4-2,TGTGCCAGCAGCCAAGGGAGCAGGGGGGCCGTGGGGACCCAGTACTTC,CASSQGSRGAVGTQYF
TRBJ1-5,-,-,TRBV30,TGTGCTAACGGGGCGGGGAATCAGCCCCAGCATTTT,CANGAGNQPQHF
TRBJ1-6,many,TRBD1,TRBV27,TGTGCCAGCAGTTTACGGGGACAGGGTTACTATAATTCACCCCTCCACTTT,CASSLRGQGYYNSPLHF
TRBJ1-1,-,-,TRBV12-3/TRBV12-4,TGTGCCAGCAGTTACAGGTTCACTGAAGCTTTCTTT,CASSYRFTEAFF